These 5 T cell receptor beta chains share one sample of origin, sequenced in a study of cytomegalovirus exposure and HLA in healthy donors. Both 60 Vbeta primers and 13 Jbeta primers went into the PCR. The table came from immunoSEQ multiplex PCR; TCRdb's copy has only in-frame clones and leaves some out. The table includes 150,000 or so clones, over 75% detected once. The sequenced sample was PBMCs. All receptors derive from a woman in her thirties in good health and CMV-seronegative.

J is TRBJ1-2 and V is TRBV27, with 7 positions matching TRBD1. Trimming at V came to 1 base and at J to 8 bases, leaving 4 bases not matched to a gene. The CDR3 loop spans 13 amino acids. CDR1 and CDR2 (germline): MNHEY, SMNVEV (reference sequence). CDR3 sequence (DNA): TGTGCCAGCAGTTTATTAGGGGGCTGGGGCTACACCTTC. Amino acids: CASSLLGGWGYTF.

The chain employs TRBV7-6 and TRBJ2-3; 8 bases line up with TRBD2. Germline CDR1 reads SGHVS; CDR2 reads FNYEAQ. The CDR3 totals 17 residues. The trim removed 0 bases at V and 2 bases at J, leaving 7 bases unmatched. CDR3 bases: TGTGCCAGCAGCTTAGCACGAGGGACTAGTGCCACAGATACGCAGTATTTT. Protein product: CASSLARGTSATDTQYF.

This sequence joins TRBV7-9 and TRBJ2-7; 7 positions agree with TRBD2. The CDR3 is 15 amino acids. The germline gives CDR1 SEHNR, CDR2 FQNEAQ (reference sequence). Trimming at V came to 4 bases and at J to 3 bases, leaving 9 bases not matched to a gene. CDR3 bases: TGTGCCAGCAGCTCGGGACGGGAGGCGAACTACGAGCAGTACTTC. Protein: CASSSGREANYEQYF.

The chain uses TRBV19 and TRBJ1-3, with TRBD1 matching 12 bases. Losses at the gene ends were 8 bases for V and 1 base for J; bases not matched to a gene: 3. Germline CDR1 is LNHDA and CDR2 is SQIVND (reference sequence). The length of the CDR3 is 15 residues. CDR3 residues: CASWDRGPSGNTIYF. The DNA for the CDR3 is TGTGCCAGTTGGGACAGGGGGCCTTCTGGAAACACCATATATTTT.

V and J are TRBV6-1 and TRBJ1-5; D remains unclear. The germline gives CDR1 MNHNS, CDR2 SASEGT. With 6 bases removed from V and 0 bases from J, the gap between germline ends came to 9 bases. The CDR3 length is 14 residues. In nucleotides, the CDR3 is TGTGCCAGCAGGTCAGGTGATAGCAATCAGCCCCAGCATTTT. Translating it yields CASRSGDSNQPQHF.